Each of the 24 T cell receptor beta chains below was sequenced from the same sample in a study of Ad26.COV2.S vaccination and SARS-CoV-2 variants. The sample's treatment: around 19 received Ad26.COV2.S at low or high dose, single or two shots; roughly 5 received placebo; per-sample allocation not given. Specimen acquisition occurred on day 63 following the initial vaccine or placebo injection. Libraries were prepared by immunoSEQ multiplex PCR; TCRdb keeps only in-frame clonotypes and omits some of them. In the table there are about 250,000 clones, roughly 85% of which are singletons. This specimen consisted of peripheral blood, obtained in a trial of Ad26.COV2.S vaccine versus placebo. These receptors were obtained from a person aged 18-60 years who received the Ad26.COV2.S COVID-19 vaccine or a placebo.

Concerning this clone: Distinct nucleotide sequences in the sample also encode this CDR3. This chain connects TRBV27 to TRBJ1-5; D not certain. V lost 0 bases and J 1 base, leaving 7 bases between the germline ends. Germline V gene data show CDR1 as MNHEY and CDR2 as SMNVEV (reference sequence). The CDR3 loop spans 15 amino acids. Here the CDR3 DNA reads TGTGCCAGCAGTTTATCCGGCGAAAGCAATCAGCCCCAGCATTTT. This translates into CASSLSGESNQPQHF.

This chain links TRBV6-5 with TRBJ2-7; possibly TRBD1 or TRBD2 for D (6 bases each). Between the trimmed V and J ends, which lost 6 bases and 4 bases, there was a span of 19 bases. The CDR3 loop spans 15 amino acids. The germline V gene has CDR1 MNHEY and CDR2 SVGAGI. CDR3 nucleotides: TGTGCCAGCAGGTCCTTCCCGGGGGCGGTGTACGAGCAGTACGTC. Amino acid sequence: CASRSFPGAVYEQYV.

The chain carries TRBV7-9 and TRBJ2-7, with a weak D call TRBD1 (6 bases). The germline CDR1 and CDR2 sequences are SEHNR and FQNEAQ (reference sequence). With 2 bases removed from V and 0 bases from J, the gap between germline ends came to 17 bases. The CDR3 consists of 17 residues. CDR3 DNA: TGTGCCAGCAGCTTACCGTCCGACAGGCTTAGCTCCTACGAGCAGTACTTC. It translates to CASSLPSDRLSSYEQYF.

CDR3 in DNA: TGTGCCAGCAGTTACTCGCGGGGGGGCCGGTCCCTTGAGACCCAGTACTTC. As protein: CASSYSRGGRSLETQYF. The rearrangement uses TRBV6-2 or TRBV6-3 and TRBJ2-5, with 9 nucleotides matching TRBD2. The germline gives CDR1 MNHEY, CDR2 SVGEGT. V lost 0 bases and J lost 5; bases outside the gene matches: 10. CDR3 size: 17 residues.

The gene calls are TRBV5-5 and TRBJ2-1; TRBD2 aligns across 7 bases. With V trimmed by 4 bases and J by 6 bases, 4 bases remained unmatched. The CDR3 sequence is 13 residues long. CDR1 is SGHKS and CDR2 is YYEKEE in the germline V gene (reference sequence). CDR3 residues: CASSLGTINEQFF. The CDR3 region has the DNA TGTGCCAGCAGCCTCGGGACTATCAATGAGCAGTTCTTC.

The chain has TRBV18 and TRBJ1-1, with D uncertain. The ends were cut back, 6 bases at V and 7 bases at J, with 12 bases in the middle. This CDR3 has 12 residues. The germline CDR1 and CDR2 sequences are KGHSH and LQKENI. CDR3 coding DNA: TGTGCCAGCTCCGACCGGACGGGTGAAGCTTTCTTT. Amino acids: CASSDRTGEAFF.

This rearrangement joins TRBV5-6 to TRBJ2-1, with 10 nucleotides matching TRBD2. This CDR3 has 15 residues. Germline assignment: CDR1 SGHDT and CDR2 YYEEEE. The V gene end was trimmed by 1 base and the J gene end by 4 bases; junction bases not matched to a gene: 2. The CDR3 DNA reads as TGTGCCAGCAGCTTGAGCGGGAGGGATTACAATGAGCAGTTCTTC. This codes for CASSLSGRDYNEQFF. Drawing the rest from reference TRBV5-6 and TRBJ2-1, the complete variable domain is DAGVTQSPTHLIKTRGQQVTLRCSPKSGHDTVSWYQQALGQGPQFIFQYYEEEERQRGNFPDRFSGHQFPNYSSELNVNALLLGDSALYLCASSLSGRDYNEQFFGPGTRLTVL.

The chain couples TRBV3-1 (or the pseudogene TRBV3-2) to TRBJ1-2; D call uncertain. The germline CDR1 and CDR2 sequences are LGHDT and YNNKEL (reference sequence). V was trimmed by 0 bases and J by 5 bases, leaving 13 bases between them. This CDR3 has 15 residues. CDR3 loop: CASSQDGIASYGYTF. CDR3 nucleotide sequence: TGTGCCAGCAGCCAAGACGGCATAGCTAGTTATGGCTACACCTTC.

The chain uses TRBV18 and TRBJ1-3; D ambiguous. Germline-derived CDR1 and CDR2 are KGHSH and LQKENI. V gave up 2 bases and J gave up 6 bases, with 17 bases separating them. This CDR3 is built from 16 residues. CDR3 in amino acids: CASSPLGLFRENTIYF. CDR3 sequence (DNA): TGTGCCAGCTCACCATTAGGACTCTTTAGAGAAAACACCATATATTTT.

V and J are TRBV2 and TRBJ2-5; the D gene is possibly TRBD1 (5 bases). The CDR3 covers 13 residues. V was clipped by 8 bases and J by 9 bases, with 19 bases between them. The germline V gene has CDR1 SNHLY and CDR2 FYNNEI. CDR3 bases: TGTGCCAGCGGAGAACCCCCCGTCAGGGCCCAGTACTTC. It yields the protein CASGEPPVRAQYF.

The genes are TRBV4-1 and TRBJ2-7; D possibly corresponds to TRBD2 (6 bases). The CDR3 has 14 residues. Germline CDR1 and CDR2: MGHRA and YSYEKL. The V gene lost 1 base and the J gene lost 3 bases, with 10 bases spanning the gap. In DNA, the CDR3 is TGCGCCAGCAGCCAAGGGGTGGAGGGCTACGAGCAGTACGTC. This sequence encodes CASSQGVEGYEQYV.

This chain links TRBV7-2 with TRBJ2-7; D could derive from TRBD1 or TRBD2 (5 bases each). The CDR3 runs 14 residues. Germline-derived CDR1 and CDR2 are SGHTA and FQGNSA. Trimming pared 1 base from V and 2 bases from J, leaving 9 bases between. CDR3 in amino acids: CASSLGDGPYEQYF. For the CDR3, the DNA is TGTGCCAGCAGCTTAGGGGACGGACCCTACGAGCAGTACTTC.

The gene calls are TRBV25-1 and TRBJ1-2, with 7 bases matching TRBD1. The V segment lost 2 bases and the J segment 4 bases; nucleotides outside the gene matches: 4. Germline CDR1 is MGHDK and CDR2 is SYGVNS. CDR3 size: 14 residues. The CDR3 is CASSEPGTVYGYTF. DNA of the CDR3: TGTGCCAGCAGTGAACCCGGGACAGTCTATGGCTACACCTTC.

The chain combines TRBV5-5 with TRBJ2-7; a weak D match, TRBD1 (6 bases). The CDR3 totals 15 residues. V lost 4 bases and J lost 6, with 20 bases in between. Germline CDR1 reads SGHKS; CDR2 reads YYEKEE (reference sequence). CDR3 sequence (DNA): TGTGCCAGCAGCATTACCACAGGGAGAGGATCCGAGCAGTACTTC. It translates to CASSITTGRGSEQYF.

The chain has TRBV4-2 and TRBJ2-1; D gene ambiguous. Trimming removed 0 bases at V and 0 bases at J, with 12 bases between. The CDR3 contains 17 residues. Germline lookup yields CDR1 LGHNA and CDR2 YNFKEQ. The CDR3 protein is CASSQEGPATSYNEQFF. The CDR3 nucleotides read TGTGCCAGCAGCCAAGAGGGCCCGGCCACCTCCTACAATGAGCAGTTCTTC.

The V gene is TRBV4-3, the J gene TRBJ1-4; D gene uncertain. Trimming removed 3 bases from V and 6 bases from J, with 17 bases in between. The CDR3 is 16 residues long. CDR1 and CDR2 (germline): LGHNA, YSLEER. CDR3 protein: CASSQAAGPADEKLFF. The CDR3 DNA is TGCGCCAGCAGCCAGGCCGCCGGGCCGGCGGATGAAAAACTGTTTTTT.

The gene calls are TRBV6-1 and TRBJ2-4; TRBD1 matches at 7 bases. This CDR3 comprises 16 residues. CDR1 is MNHNS and CDR2 is SASEGT in the germline V gene. Trimming took 4 bases from V and 0 from J; bases not matched to a gene: 6. The CDR3 DNA follows: TGTGCCAGCAGTGCCCAGGGGGAAGGAGCCAAAAACATTCAGTACTTC. It encodes CASSAQGEGAKNIQYF.

The V call is TRBV11-2, the J call TRBJ1-1, with 9 bases matching TRBD1. J gave up 0 bases and V 6 bases, and 8 bases lay outside the gene matches. This CDR3 has 16 amino acids. Germline CDR1 reads SGHAT; CDR2 reads FQNNGV. The CDR3 spells CASRLGTGSMNTEAFF. Here the CDR3 DNA reads TGTGCCAGCAGGCTAGGGACAGGGAGCATGAACACTGAAGCTTTCTTT.

The chain uses TRBV6-1 and TRBJ1-1; no reliable D call. The germline V gene has CDR1 MNHNS and CDR2 SASEGT. Trimming pared 1 base from V and 5 bases from J, leaving 14 bases between. The CDR3 sequence is 15 residues long. This CDR3 reads CASSEVRVVGTEAFF. CDR3 bases: TGTGCCAGCAGTGAAGTACGAGTCGTGGGGACTGAAGCTTTCTTT.

This chain joins TRBV11-2 and TRBJ2-1; D is undetermined. V lost 1 base to trimming and J lost 9 bases, with 7 bases between them. The CDR3 extends over 12 amino acids. CDR1 SGHAT and CDR2 FQNNGV come from the germline V gene. The CDR3 loop is CASSLGGFEQFF. The CDR3, as DNA: TGTGCCAGCAGCTTAGGGGGATTTGAGCAGTTCTTC.

The genes are TRBV7-6 and TRBJ2-1; 10 bases agree with TRBD2. This CDR3 is built from 16 residues. V shed 2 bases, J shed 6 bases, and the junction held 7 bases outside the gene matches. CDR1 and CDR2 (germline): SGHVS, FNYEAQ. The CDR3 DNA reads TGTGCCAGCAGCTTACTTAGCGGGGGGAAGGCCAATGAGCAGTTCTTC. Its protein product is CASSLLSGGKANEQFF. The full variable domain, in which reference TRBV7-6 and TRBJ2-1 provide the parts outside the CDR3, is GAGVSQSPRYKVTKRGQDVALRCDPISGHVSLYWYRQALGQGPEFLTYFNYEAQQDKSGLPNDRFSAERPEGSISTLTIQRTEQRDSAMYRCASSLLSGGKANEQFFGPGTRLTVL.

The rearrangement links TRBV7-9 to TRBJ2-5; 7 bases agree with TRBD2. V lost 1 base, J lost 1 base, and 6 bases stayed unmatched. CDR3 length: 16 amino acids. Germline-derived CDR1 and CDR2 are SEHNR and FQNEAQ (reference sequence). The CDR3 DNA is TGTGCCAGCAGCTTAGGAGATCTAGCGGTCCAAGAGACCCAGTACTTC. Protein product: CASSLGDLAVQETQYF.

V is TRBV19 and J is TRBJ2-7, with a possible D match to TRBD1 (6 bases). The CDR3 is 12 residues long. Trimming left V 11 bases short and J 0 bases short, with 11 bases between. Per the germline V gene, CDR1 is LNHDA and CDR2 is SQIVND (reference sequence). The CDR3 reads CAAKDSSYEQYV. The CDR3 DNA reads as TGTGCCGCTAAGGACAGCTCCTACGAGCAGTACGTC.

A single count supports this clone. V and J are TRBV14 and TRBJ1-6, with D uncertain. V was shortened by 3 bases and J by 7 bases, with 7 bases between the two germline ends. This CDR3 has 13 amino acids. Germline V gene data show CDR1 as SGHDN and CDR2 as FVKESK. The CDR3 loop is CASSQSLNSPLHF. The CDR3 nucleotides read TGTGCCAGCAGCCAGAGTTTAAATTCACCCCTCCACTTT.